This TCR beta chain was sequenced in a study of cytomegalovirus exposure and HLA in healthy donors. Study-wide context: A preliminary data release comprised 80 million to 95 million unique TCRs obtained from HLA-typed donors.

Comments on this clone: The antigen is unknown.

Study results and limitations: For most subjects, TCR beta sequences were reported to predict HLA-A and HLA-B alleles with accuracy. TCR beta V segments were, for the most part, productive about 87% or about 30% of the time in an earlier analysis. Across donors, presence/absence analyses took sequencing depth to be roughly uniform.

The PCR contained 60 Vbeta and 13 Jbeta primers. Repertoires were generated with immunoSEQ multiplex PCR, while TCRdb's copy carries only in-frame clones and drops some. The repertoire holds more than 110,000 clones, with roughly three quarters as singletons. This CDR3 region has 15 residues. Per germline, CDR1 SGHRS and CDR2 YFSETQ. J lost 3 bases, V lost 4 bases, and 6 bases had no gene match. The rearrangement joins TRBV5-1 to TRBJ2-7; 11 bases map to TRBD2. This TCR was recovered from a woman between 45 and 60 years old in good health and CMV-seronegative. The sequencing input was PBMCs. CDR3 coding DNA: TGCGCCAGCAGCCCTAGCGGGGGGAACTTCTACGAGCAGTACTTC. Translation gives CASSPSGGNFYEQYF. Full variable domain (rest looked up from reference TRBV5-1 and TRBJ2-7): KAGVTQTPRYLIKTRGQQVTLSCSPISGHRSVSWYQQTPGQGLQFLFEYFSETQRNKGNFPGRFSGRQFSNSRSEMNVSTLELGDSALYLCASSPSGGNFYEQYFGPGTRLTVT.